These 9 T cell receptor beta chains share one sample of origin, sequenced in a study of response to subunit inactivated influenza vaccine. TCRdb called the RT-PCR reads again in MiXCR, with one record for every CDR3 protein. The sample consists of 500,000 to 750,000 distinct CDR3 sequences, 14% of them appearing once. The sequences come from PBMCs from blood, collected 11 to 12 days after vaccination. These receptors were collected from a man aged 45-60 years who received an inactivated influenza vaccine.

The chain carries TRBV15 and TRBJ1-5; D gene unclear. The CDR3 loop spans 15 amino acids. V was cut by 1 base and J by 9 bases, with 16 bases left in between. CDR1 and CDR2 from the germline V gene are LNHNV and YYDKDF (reference sequence). CDR3 loop: CATSRGAIFGSPQHF. In nucleotides, the CDR3 is TGTGCCACCAGCAGAGGTGCTATCTTCGGGTCGCCCCAGCATTTT.

The chain couples TRBV7-2 to TRBJ1-5; D is ambiguous. The CDR3 spans 14 residues. Germline values: CDR1 SGHTA, CDR2 FQGNSA. Trimming pared 5 bases from V and 0 bases from J, leaving 8 bases between. In DNA form, the CDR3 reads TGTGCCAGCAGCCTATTGGATAGCAATCAGCCCCAGCATTTT. Amino acid sequence: CASSLLDSNQPQHF.

This clonotype was seen a few times. This chain joins TRBV29-1 and TRBJ2-7; TRBD2 agrees at 7 bases. V gave up 8 bases and J gave up 3 bases; unmatched junction bases: 10. CDR3 size: 13 residues. Germline-derived CDR1 and CDR2 are SQVTM and ANQGSEA. DNA for the CDR3: TGCAGCATAAGTGCGGGAGAGGTCTACGAGCAGTACTTC. Translation: CSISAGEVYEQYF.

This chain uses TRBV20-1 with TRBJ1-1; 9 bases map to TRBD1. The germline V gene encodes CDR1 DFQATT and CDR2 SNEGSKA (reference sequence). Unmatched junction bases numbered 2, after V lost 2 bases and J lost 4 bases. This CDR3 is built from 13 residues. The CDR3 reads CSARKTGGTEAFF. The CDR3 bases are TGCAGTGCTAGAAAGACAGGGGGCACTGAAGCTTTCTTT.

This clonotype was seen at least ten times. The chain has TRBV2 and TRBJ1-5; D is possibly TRBD1 (5 bases). Trimming stripped 5 bases from V and 4 bases from J, with 15 bases between. CDR3 length: 15 residues. Germline V gives CDR1 SNHLY, CDR2 FYNNEI. In nucleotides, the CDR3 is TGTGCCAGCAGTCTGAAGGGACCCCTAAATCAGCCCCAGCATTTT. Protein: CASSLKGPLNQPQHF.

The chain is built from TRBV9 and TRBJ2-1; no clear D gene. The V and J ends lost 0 bases and 0 bases respectively, with 10 bases between them. CDR1 and CDR2 from the germline V gene are SGDLS and YYNGEE. CDR3 size: 16 residues. The CDR3 loop is CASSVAWGSSYNEQFF. DNA of the CDR3: TGTGCCAGCAGCGTAGCTTGGGGAAGCTCCTACAATGAGCAGTTCTTC.

The chain uses TRBV20-1 and TRBJ2-3; 12 bases map to TRBD2. The CDR3 consists of 17 residues. The germline V gene encodes CDR1 DFQATT and CDR2 SNEGSKA (reference sequence). V shed 5 bases and J 4 bases; nucleotides not matched to a gene: 13. CDR3 bases: TGCAGTGCTTTCCGGGCTAGCGGGGGGGGAACACCAGATACGCAGTATTTT. Translating gives CSAFRASGGGTPDTQYF.

The chain couples TRBV12-3 or TRBV12-4 to TRBJ2-2; TRBD2 matches 8 bases. Trimming at V came to 8 bases and at J to 5 bases, leaving 10 bases not matched to a gene. The CDR3 loop spans 15 amino acids. Here the CDR3 DNA reads TGTGCCAGCCTCCGGGGGGGGAGGGCAACCGGGGAGCTGTTTTTT. Translating gives CASLRGGRATGELFF.

This clonotype has only a few counts. This chain uses TRBV18 with TRBJ2-7, with D unresolved. Germline V gives CDR1 KGHSH, CDR2 LQKENI. This CDR3 spans 12 amino acids. The V gene lost 5 bases and the J gene lost 3 bases, with 8 bases spanning the gap. CDR3 sequence reads: CASSTQFYEQYF. The CDR3 DNA is TGTGCCAGCTCAACACAGTTCTACGAGCAGTACTTC.